One T cell receptor beta chain is described in this entry. Its cognate antigen is unknown. The source of the sample is a study of cytotoxic CD8 clonotypes in ibrutinib-treated CLL. Study-level information: Investigators reported 25 or so partial and 2 complete responses; after median roughly 70 months, about 15 patients remained remitted and 12 progressed.

This CDR3 region has 13 residues. Germline V lookup: CDR1 KGHSH, CDR2 LQKENI. Trimming pared 3 bases from V and 0 bases from J, leaving 2 bases between. Whole-study results and caveats: The clonality rise at ibrutinib response reflected private clonotype expansion.

Using immunoSEQ multiplex PCR, the repertoire was profiled, and TCRdb retains in-frame clones only, with some absent. The data contain tens of thousands of clones, over 50% of them singletons. The J gene is TRBJ2-2, the V gene TRBV18; D gene unclear. Sequenced material: PBMCs, taken after 24 months of ibrutinib treatment. This TCR came from a human donor with chronic lymphocytic leukemia. This CDR3 is CASSPANTGELFF. For the CDR3, the DNA is TGTGCCAGCTCACCTGCGAACACCGGGGAGCTGTTTTTT.